This T cell receptor beta chain comes out of a study of T-cell memory formation after mild COVID-19. Study overall: TCR clusters mostly belonged to single donors.

Germline CDR1 is SGDLS and CDR2 is YYNGEE. The V and J ends lost 4 bases and 0 bases respectively, with 11 bases between them. This CDR3 is built from 14 residues. This clonotype was detected only a few times. Its cognate antigen is unknown. General study points: Pre-infection memory harbored some responding clones, suggesting cross-reactive memory joined. SARS-CoV-2 specificity was not confirmed for second-wave clones peaking on day 37.

TCRdb processed the 5' RACE reads anew with MiXCR; each CDR3 protein has one entry. The table lists about 110,000 distinct CDR3 sequences, approximately 13% of them singletons. Sequenced: PBMCs or a T cell subset sorted from them (not recorded which). The sequence came from an adult woman who had mild COVID-19 (a few samples of this study predate the infection). Cell type and time point are not known. The chain joins TRBV9 to TRBJ2-7; D possibly corresponds to TRBD2 (6 bases). CDR3 region: CASSPHGGSYEQYF. The DNA of the CDR3 is TGTGCCAGCAGCCCACACGGGGGCTCCTACGAGCAGTACTTC. Full variable domain (outside the CDR3, taken from reference TRBV9 and TRBJ2-7): DSGVTQTPKHLITATGQRVTLRCSPRSGDLSVYWYQQSLDQGLQFLIQYYNGEERAKGNILERFSAQQFPDLHSELNLSSLELGDSALYFCASSPHGGSYEQYFGPGTRLTVT.